The clone carrying this T cell receptor beta chain was recorded many times. Its antigen remains unidentified. The sample originates from a study of read filtering for tumor transcriptome and immune sequencing. Study-level information: Whole-transcriptome libraries were prepared after DNase treatment. Notes on the study in general: Even smaller IR-seq throughput identified most shared clonotypes.

This library used approximately 0.4 ug RNA and molecular barcoded adaptors spanning alpha/delta and beta/gamma chains. TCRdb independently ran MiXCR on the reads; one entry per CDR3 protein. The sample carries around 140,000 distinct CDR3 sequences, over 10% recorded once. The germline V and J ends were trimmed by 0 bases and 4 bases, with 13 bases remaining between them. The CDR3 spans 15 residues. The germline CDR1 and CDR2 sequences are WSHSY and SAAADI. This chain uses TRBV10-2 with TRBJ2-7, with D perhaps assigned TRBD1 or TRBD2 (6 bases each). This clonotype was obtained from a donor aged 40 or older with multiple myeloma. Sequencing was done on a sample of a population of CD138-negative cells sorted from bone marrow. The CDR3 DNA sequence: TGCGCCAGCAGTGAGTCGAGGGGGGTGGGGTACGAGCAGTACTTC. This sequence encodes CASSESRGVGYEQYF.